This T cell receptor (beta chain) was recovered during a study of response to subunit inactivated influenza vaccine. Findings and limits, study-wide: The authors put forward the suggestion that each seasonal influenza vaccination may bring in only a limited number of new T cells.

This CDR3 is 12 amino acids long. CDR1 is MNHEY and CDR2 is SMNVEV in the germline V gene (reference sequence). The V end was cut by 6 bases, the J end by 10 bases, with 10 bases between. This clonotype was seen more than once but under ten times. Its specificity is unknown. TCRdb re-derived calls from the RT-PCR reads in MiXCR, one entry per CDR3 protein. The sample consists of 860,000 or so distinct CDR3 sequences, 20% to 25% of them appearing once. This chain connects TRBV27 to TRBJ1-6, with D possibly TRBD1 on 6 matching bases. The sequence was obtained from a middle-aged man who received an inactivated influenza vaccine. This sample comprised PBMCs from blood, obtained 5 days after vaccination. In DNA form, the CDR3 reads TGTGCCAGCAGAATAGGGGGGTCACCCCTCCACTTT. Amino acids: CASRIGGSPLHF.